These T cell receptor beta chains were read from a single sample in a study of cytomegalovirus exposure and HLA in healthy donors. Assay: immunoSEQ multiplex PCR; the TCRdb copy retains only in-frame clones and omits some. The sample shows over 85,000 clones, about four fifths of them seen only once. The sequenced sample consisted of PBMCs. These TCRs come from a woman in her 40s in good health and CMV-seronegative. Both conserved end residues are part of each CDR3. The D gene is left open where the match is weak. Expanded clones are given a class, and other clones once, few, many or no size at all.

cdr3_length j_call v_call d_call clone_size cdr3_aa cdr3_nt
14 TRBJ1-5 TRBV10-3 - - CAISLDSVNQPQHF TGTGCCATCAGTCTGGACAGCGTGAATCAGCCCCAGCATTTT
11 TRBJ1-1 TRBV30 - few CAWSASTEAFF TGTGCCTGGAGTGCTAGCACTGAAGCTTTCTTT
15 TRBJ1-5 TRBV19 - - CASSIWRRGGQPQHF TGTGCCAGTAGTATTTGGAGGAGGGGAGGACAGCCCCAGCATTTT
14 TRBJ1-6 TRBV7-9 TRBD1 - CASSLGQGVSPLHF TGTGCCAGCAGCTTAGGACAGGGTGTCTCACCCCTCCACTTT
13 TRBJ2-7 TRBV16 TRBD1 - CASSRTGSYEQYF TGTGCCAGCAGCCGGACAGGGAGCTACGAGCAGTACTTC
14 TRBJ1-6 TRBV2 TRBD1 - CASRTDRGGSPLHF TGTGCCAGCAGGACGGACAGGGGTGGCTCACCCCTCCACTTT
13 TRBJ1-5 TRBV4-1 - - CASSQDGSLPQHF TGCGCCAGCAGCCAAGACGGTTCGCTGCCCCAGCATTTT
15 TRBJ2-2 TRBV11-2 - - CASSTGQENTGELFF TGTGCCAGCAGCACGGGACAAGAGAACACCGGGGAGCTGTTTTTT
15 TRBJ1-5 TRBV9 - - CASSPDSGAHQPQHF TGTGCCAGCAGCCCGGACTCCGGAGCGCATCAGCCCCAGCATTTT
15 TRBJ2-7 TRBV7-2 TRBD1 - CASSLGGRGQGEQYF TGTGCCAGCAGCTTGGGAGGCAGGGGGCAAGGCGAGCAGTACTTC
11 TRBJ2-7 TRBV30 - - CAWGRGGEQYF TGTGCCTGGGGCAGGGGTGGGGAGCAGTACTTC
16 TRBJ2-3 TRBV5-4 TRBD2 - CASSQVAGTSTDTQYF TGTGCCAGCAGCCAAGTAGCGGGGACGAGCACAGATACGCAGTATTTT
14 TRBJ1-1 TRBV2 TRBD1 - CASSYGTEITEAFF TGTGCCAGCAGTTACGGGACAGAGATCACTGAAGCTTTCTTT
16 TRBJ2-1 TRBV5-1 TRBD1 - CASSLGGQGLLNEQFF TGCGCCAGCAGCTTGGGAGGACAGGGGCTTTTAAATGAGCAGTTCTTC
14 TRBJ1-2 TRBV6-1 - - CASSEVGESYGYTF TGTGCCAGCAGTGAAGTCGGGGAATCCTATGGCTACACCTTC
13 TRBJ1-5 TRBV6-1 - - CASNIPFNQPQHF TGTGCCAGCAACATCCCTTTTAATCAGCCCCAGCATTTT
16 TRBJ2-1 TRBV5-4 TRBD2 - CASSLAERGSYNEQFF TGTGCCAGCAGCTTGGCCGAGCGGGGGAGCTACAATGAGCAGTTCTTC
18 TRBJ2-6 TRBV19 TRBD1 once CASSARRTGDSGANVLTF TGTGCCAGTAGTGCCCGGAGGACAGGCGACTCTGGGGCCAACGTCCTGACTTTC
15 TRBJ1-5 TRBV10-3 - few CAISDGQSVNQPQHF TGTGCCATCAGTGATGGACAGTCCGTCAATCAGCCCCAGCATTTT
16 TRBJ1-3 TRBV5-1 TRBD1 - CASSFRATGQGNTIYF TGCGCCAGCAGCTTTCGGGCCACGGGACAGGGAAACACCATATATTTT
14 TRBJ1-4 TRBV5-1 TRBD1 - CASSTGQGSEKLFF TGCGCCAGCAGCACGGGACAGGGTAGTGAAAAACTGTTTTTT
12 TRBJ1-1 TRBV7-9 - - CASSSTDTEAFF TGTGCCAGCAGCTCCACGGACACTGAAGCTTTCTTT
16 TRBJ2-3 TRBV11-3 TRBD1 - CASSLGGGFGTDTQYF TGTGCCAGCAGCTTAGGAGGGGGCTTTGGCACAGATACGCAGTATTTT
15 TRBJ1-3 TRBV25-1 - - CASSEYNGGGNTIYF TGTGCCAGCAGTGAATATAACGGCGGAGGAAACACCATATATTTT
12 TRBJ1-5 TRBV29-1 TRBD1 - CSVRQGDQPQHF TGCAGCGTTAGACAGGGAGACCAGCCCCAGCATTTT
13 TRBJ2-7 TRBV6-6 - - CAIRRGQSYEQYF TGTGCCATTCGGCGGGGGCAATCCTACGAGCAGTACTTC
13 TRBJ1-2 TRBV6-1 TRBD1 - CASTGQGRYGYTF TGTGCCAGCACGGGACAGGGCAGATATGGCTACACCTTC
18 TRBJ2-3 TRBV5-1 TRBD2 - CASSFNPRASGRSDTQYF TGCGCCAGCAGCTTTAACCCCCGGGCTAGCGGGAGGTCAGATACGCAGTATTTT
17 TRBJ1-6 TRBV7-9 TRBD1 - CASSHPTSGQLNSPLHF TGTGCCAGCAGCCACCCTACCTCGGGACAGTTAAATTCACCCCTCCACTTT
15 TRBJ2-1 TRBV7-2 TRBD1 - CASSPTGGHTSEQFF TGTGCCAGCAGCCCGACAGGGGGACATACAAGTGAGCAGTTCTTC
14 TRBJ1-6 TRBV6-5 TRBD1 few CASTPGTGDSPLHF TGTGCCAGCACCCCGGGGACAGGTGATTCACCCCTCCACTTT
12 TRBJ2-3 TRBV5-1 TRBD1 - CASSLTGGGRYF TGCGCCAGCAGCCTCACAGGGGGCGGCCGGTATTTT
18 TRBJ1-6 TRBV9 TRBD1 - CASSVYQDRGSYNSPLNF TGTGCCAGCAGCGTGTATCAAGACAGGGGTTCCTATAATTCACCCCTCAACTTT
13 TRBJ1-6 TRBV12-5 - - CASGLVTGSPLHF TGTGCTAGTGGTTTGGTAACGGGTTCACCCCTCCACTTT
13 TRBJ1-5 TRBV28 - - CASSLSVNQPQHF TGTGCCAGCAGTTTATCCGTAAATCAGCCCCAGCATTTT
14 TRBJ2-3 TRBV5-6 - - CASSLDSLSQTQYF TGTGCCAGCAGCTTGGATTCCCTTTCCCAGACGCAGTATTTT
14 TRBJ1-2 TRBV6-6 TRBD1 once CASSPDRENYGYPF TGTGCCAGCAGCCCCGACAGGGAGAACTATGGCTACCCCTTC
15 TRBJ1-5 TRBV6-1 TRBD1 few CASSEGWGQQQPQHF TGTGCCAGCAGTGAAGGGTGGGGACAGCAACAGCCCCAGCATTTT
14 TRBJ1-1 TRBV5-1 TRBD1 - CASSSQGEWTEAFF TGCGCCAGCAGCTCACAGGGGGAATGGACTGAAGCTTTCTTT
15 TRBJ2-7 TRBV9 TRBD1 - CASSRGQGLTYEQYF TGTGCCAGCAGTCGGGGACAGGGTCTTACGTACGAGCAGTACTTC
15 TRBJ2-3 TRBV6-1 TRBD2 few CASTVSGGSTDTQYF TGTGCCAGCACCGTAAGCGGGGGAAGCACAGATACGCAGTATTTT
13 TRBJ1-2 TRBV9 - - CASSGPGEDGYTF TGTGCCAGCAGCGGCCCCGGCGAGGATGGCTACACCTTC
17 TRBJ2-1 TRBV7-9 TRBD2 - CATQLSKTGGNYNEQFF TGTGCCACCCAGCTTAGCAAGACGGGGGGGAACTACAATGAGCAGTTCTTC
16 TRBJ1-3 TRBV5-1 - - CASSFGRAVTGNTIYF TGCGCCAGCAGCTTCGGGAGGGCTGTCACTGGAAACACCATATATTTT
16 TRBJ1-6 TRBV6-5 TRBD1 - CASSYRGRRDNSPLHF TGTGCCAGCAGCTACAGGGGGCGACGGGATAATTCACCCCTCCACTTT
13 TRBJ1-2 TRBV28 TRBD1 once CASSEGQEAGYTF TGTGCCAGCAGTGAGGGACAGGAGGCGGGCTACACCTTC
13 TRBJ2-7 TRBV5-1 - - CASSLERADEQYF TGCGCCAGCAGCTTGGAACGAGCCGACGAGCAGTACTTC
16 TRBJ1-6 TRBV9 - - CASSPLGLTSNSPLHF TGTGCCAGCAGCCCCCTGGGGCTAACGAGTAATTCACCCCTCCACTTT
16 TRBJ2-3 TRBV30 - - CAWSVWVAGRGDTQYF TGTGCCTGGAGTGTATGGGTGGCAGGCAGGGGAGATACGCAGTATTTT